This TCR beta chain was sequenced for a study of beta chain features in type 1 diabetes. Study details: No age, gender or cell yield differences were seen between patients and healthy donors. Overall study findings and caveats: Insertions were fewer and deletions more numerous at VDJ junctions in type 1 diabetes patients. For TCRB rearrangement, an influence of HLA type remained unresolved here.

Isolated RNA was reverse transcribed in full, so expressed TCRB transcripts were sequenced. Sequencing was performed with immunoSEQ multiplex PCR; in TCRdb, only in-frame clones are kept and a portion is missing. The sample holds about 320,000 clones; 14% are singletons and the top ten take over 5%. Only a few counts were recorded for this clone. What it recognizes is unknown. V lost 5 bases and J lost 2, with 15 bases in between. Germline V lookup: CDR1 MNHNS, CDR2 SASEGT. The CDR3 spans 15 residues. The chain combines TRBV6-1 with TRBJ1-2, with a tentative D call TRBD1 (6 bases). Sequencing was carried out using central memory CD4+ T cells from blood. The receptor was isolated from a man younger than 40 in good health. CDR3 nucleotide sequence: TGTGCCAGCAGTACCGACAGGATAACAAACTATGGCTACACCTTC. Its protein is CASSTDRITNYGYTF.